This T cell receptor beta chain was documented in a study of T cells in Graves' hyperthyroidism and ophthalmopathy. Germline CDR1 is LNHDA and CDR2 is SQIVND (reference sequence). V was trimmed by 8 bases and J by 0 bases, leaving 11 bases between them. This CDR3 has 15 amino acids. It was RNA transcripts that yielded the amplified TCR beta CDR3 regions. Primed by the HTBI set, a first-round RT-PCR was run on the TCR CDR3. MiXCR, applied by TCRdb to the multiplex PCR reads, yields one record per CDR3 protein. Among more than 300,000 distinct CDR3 sequences, more than 12% were seen once, and the ten largest hold about 20%.

This chain links TRBV19 with TRBJ2-6; a possible D gene is TRBD1 (7 bases). Material for sequencing was blood. This receptor was identified in a young woman with Graves' ophthalmopathy. CDR3 sequence: CASGGTVSGANVLTF. The CDR3 nucleotides are TGTGCCAGTGGGGGGACAGTCTCTGGGGCCAACGTCCTGACTTTC.